Included here is one T cell receptor beta chain sequence, with context. The sample belongs to a study of shared clonotypes between healthy human individuals. It was at deep level that the assay was run. Original analysis: Filtering differed, since immunoSEQ gave only junction sequences and no quality scores. Produced via immunoSEQ multiplex PCR; TCRdb's table is partial and in-frame only. D and trimming come from the DNA, and the V and J calls and clone size come from that table. Of about 2,500,000 clones listed, just over 90% are singletons. This CDR3 is built from 15 residues. The junction had 5 bases not matched to a gene; V was cut back by 6 bases and J by 3 bases. The germline CDR1 and CDR2 sequences are MGHDK and SYGVNS.

The sequence was obtained from a man aged 18 to 29 in good health. V and J are TRBV25-1 and TRBJ1-4, with 9 bases fitting TRBD1. The sample taken for sequencing was naive CD4+ T cells sorted from blood. Subset: CD45RA+ positively selected. The CDR3 here is CASRPGQGPNEKLFF. CDR3 coding DNA: TGTGCCAGCAGGCCCGGACAGGGGCCTAATGAAAAACTGTTTTTT.